The T cell receptor (beta chain) described here comes from a study of T-cell reconstitution after alpha-beta-depleted transplantation in children. The authors prepared the TCRbeta library with unique molecular identifiers. Each CDR3 protein gets one entry after TCRdb re-called the PCR reads with MiXCR. The data contain some 400,000 distinct CDR3 sequences, roughly 22% of them singletons. This clonotype was recorded a few times. Looked up from germline, CDR1 is LGHNA and CDR2 is YSLEER. The CDR3 consists of 15 residues. V was trimmed by 1 base and J by 0 bases, leaving 7 bases between them. The chain recombines TRBV4-3 with TRBJ2-1; unclear D gene. This sample comprised PBMCs from the stem cell graft donor, obtained from the stem cell graft. This TCR came from a human donor who donated a stem cell graft to a child with acute myeloid leukemia. The CDR3 DNA reads as TGCGCCAGCAGCCAAGGCAAGAGCTCCTACAATGAGCAGTTCTTC. Its translation: CASSQGKSSYNEQFF.